This T cell receptor beta chain was observed in a study of blood T cell repertoires in COVID-19. CDR3 length: 15 amino acids. After removal of 4 bases from V and 5 bases from J, the junction contained 3 bases not matched to a gene. The germline V gene encodes CDR1 MGHRA and CDR2 YSYEKL. In the authors' methods: Reference gene primers were amplified, and this amplification served to estimate nucleated cell counts. Produced via immunoSEQ multiplex PCR; TCRdb's table is partial and in-frame only. The V and J calls and clone size come from that table; D and trimming were worked out from the DNA. The sample contains some 140,000 clones, about 89% of which appear only once.

The sequenced material came from peripheral blood. This receptor was identified in a man between 50 and 59 years old with acute or convalescent COVID-19. This chain connects TRBV4-1 to TRBJ2-3, with TRBD2 matching 13 bases. In DNA form, the CDR3 reads TGCGCCAGCAGCCTGGGACTAGCGGGACTAGATACGCAGTATTTT. This gives the protein CASSLGLAGLDTQYF.